The present T cell receptor beta chain was sequenced within a study of blood T cells in healthy people across ages. Study conclusions and caveats: CMV status of donors was not determined, possibly confounding expanded clonotype changes.

Note on this clonotype: Antigen: not known.

A J-beta primer mix and a sample-barcoded 5' primer were used in a second PCR of about 7 to 11 cycles. Unique molecular identifiers of 12 random nucleotides labeled each cDNA. TCRdb reprocessed the 5' RACE reads with MiXCR, giving one entry per CDR3 protein. Here the sample spans about 1,800,000 distinct CDR3 sequences, 28% being singletons. Germline CDR1 reads SGDLS; CDR2 reads YYNGEE. Trimming left V 4 bases short and J 4 bases short, with 16 bases between. This CDR3 comprises 15 residues. J is TRBJ2-3 and V is TRBV9; no firm D call. The source material was blood. The sequence derives from a woman aged 30 to 39 in good health. Written as DNA, the CDR3 is TGTGCCAGCAGCTCAGAGGAGATTTTCTCAGATACGCAGTATTTT. Protein: CASSSEEIFSDTQYF.